This T cell receptor beta chain was identified in a study of blood T cell repertoires in COVID-19. The wider study: From the United States, Italy and Spain came samples of acute and convalescent COVID-19.

CDR3 length: 17 amino acids. Germline V gene data show CDR1 as MGHDK and CDR2 as SYGVNS. After removal of 3 bases from V and 2 bases from J, the junction contained 9 bases not matched to a gene. Original data processing: How many nucleated cells were present was estimated from reference gene primer amplification. Clones were read by immunoSEQ multiplex PCR, and TCRdb kept only the in-frame ones, dropping some. V, J and clone size are those of that table, while D and trimming were read from the DNA. The sample has some 190,000 clones, 80% seen once. The source is a man in his 60s with acute or convalescent COVID-19. What was sequenced was peripheral blood. V usage is TRBV25-1 and J usage is TRBJ1-5; TRBD1 aligns across 8 bases. This chain's CDR3 is CASSDFDRGGGNQPQHF. The CDR3 DNA is TGTGCCAGCAGTGATTTCGACAGGGGCGGCGGCAATCAGCCCCAGCATTTT.